One and the same sample provided the 13 T cell receptor beta chains below, sequenced in a study of shared clonotypes between healthy human individuals (dated by TCRdb to about 2020). Library preparation employed the immunoSEQ multiplex PCR assay. TCRdb provides this immuneACCESS table in a form limited to in-frame rearrangements. Some clones are lacking; in checked studies, under half of them reflect an unresolved V gene, and why the rest are absent is not known. For this sample there are about 100,000 clones; 67% appear just once. The top ten constitute approximately 24% of the sample. The sequenced sample was memory CD8+ T cells sorted from blood. The label giving this sample's cell subset or site can be read as: CD45RO+ cells pooled with CCR7-negative TemRA cells. The receptors shown here come from a woman aged 30 to 39 in good health.

Ten or more counts support this clone. The chain links TRBV15 to TRBJ2-3; D ambiguous. The V and J ends lost 0 bases and 2 bases respectively, with 9 bases between them. CDR1 and CDR2 from the germline V gene are LNHNV and YYDKDF (reference sequence). The length of the CDR3 is 15 residues. In DNA form, the CDR3 reads TGTGCCACCAGCAGAGATCTTACTAACACAGATACGCAGTATTTT. As protein: CATSRDLTNTDTQYF.

The CDR3 loop is CASSFPPEHDGVCNSPLHF. The CDR3 coding sequence is TGTGCCAGCAGTTTTCCCCCTGAGCATGACGGGGTTTGTAATTCACCCCTCCACTTT. The chain links TRBV28 to TRBJ1-6, with D uncertain. The germline V gene encodes CDR1 MDHEN and CDR2 SYDVKM. Trimming took off 3 bases at V and 6 bases at J, with 24 bases between the two ends. The CDR3 extends over 19 amino acids.

This clone came up a few times. The chain is built from TRBV29-1 and TRBJ2-7; D possibly corresponds to TRBD1 (6 bases). Germline V gives CDR1 SQVTM, CDR2 ANQGSEA. Trimming cost V 7 bases and J 2 bases, with 21 bases left between them. CDR3 size: 15 residues. The CDR3 bases are TGCAGCGCCATAGATCCGACAGGTTCGACCTACGAGCAGTACTTC. Residues: CSAIDPTGSTYEQYF.

The V and J genes are TRBV11-2 and TRBJ2-7; 8 bases line up with TRBD1. Germline CDR1 reads SGHAT; CDR2 reads FQNNGV. This CDR3 spans 16 amino acids. V lost 5 bases, J lost 1 base, and 10 bases stayed unmatched. This chain's CDR3 is CASSLSSDRGSYEQYF. The CDR3 nucleotides read TGTGCCAGCAGCCTCTCCAGCGACAGGGGTTCCTACGAGCAGTACTTC. The entire variable domain, with the rest obtained from reference TRBV11-2 and TRBJ2-7, is as follows: EAGVAQSPRYKIIEKRQSVAFWCNPISGHATLYWYQQILGQGPKLLIQFQNNGVVDDSQLPKDRFSAERLKGVDSTLKIQPAKLEDSAVYLCASSLSSDRGSYEQYFGPGTRLTVT.

In its sample, this clone was seen once. The chain recombines TRBV2 with TRBJ2-3, with unresolved D. This CDR3 has 13 amino acids. Deletions cut 6 bases from V and 2 bases from J, with 9 bases between. Germline V gives CDR1 SNHLY, CDR2 FYNNEI. This chain's CDR3 is CASRRSSTDTQYF. DNA for the CDR3: TGTGCCAGCAGACGTTCCTCCACAGATACGCAGTATTTT. Using reference TRBV2 and TRBJ2-3 for the parts outside the CDR3, the full variable domain is EPEVTQTPSHQVTQMGQEVILRCVPISNHLYFYWYRQILGQKVEFLVSFYNNEISEKSEIFDDQFSVERPDGSNFTLKIRSTKLEDSAMYFCASRRSSTDTQYFGPGTRLTVL.

The genes are TRBV7-9 and TRBJ2-2; D is uncertain. This CDR3 contains 11 residues. V shed 2 bases and J shed 8 bases, with 3 bases lying between them. Germline CDR1 is SEHNR and CDR2 is FQNEAQ (reference sequence). CDR3 protein: CASSLSGELFF. CDR3 sequence (DNA): TGTGCCAGCAGCTTATCGGGGGAGCTGTTTTTT.

V usage is TRBV29-1 and J usage is TRBJ2-1, with 8 positions matching TRBD2. CDR1 and CDR2 (germline): SQVTM, ANQGSEA. The CDR3 length is 14 residues. V was clipped by 4 bases and J by 5 bases; unmatched bases: 7. CDR3 sequence reads: CSVAGTSGHNEQFF. CDR3 sequence (DNA): TGCAGCGTTGCCGGGACTAGTGGTCACAATGAGCAGTTCTTC.

CDR3 DNA: TGTGCCAGCAGCTGGGACATTAATCAGCCCCAGCATTTT. Translating gives CASSWDINQPQHF. The gene calls are TRBV6-6 and TRBJ1-5; D perhaps matches TRBD1 (6 bases). The germline V gene has CDR1 MNHNY and CDR2 SVGAGI (reference sequence). The CDR3 runs 13 residues. Trimming left V 6 bases short and J 4 bases short, with 10 bases between.

This clone appeared a few times. This chain links TRBV6-6 with TRBJ2-5, with D tentatively TRBD1 (6 bases). The CDR3 extends over 13 amino acids. Germline V gene data show CDR1 as MNHNY and CDR2 as SVGAGI (reference sequence). The V and J ends lost 5 bases and 1 base respectively, with 8 bases between them. The CDR3 DNA reads as TGTGCCAGCAGTAGACAGGCCCAAGAGACCCAGTACTTC. It translates to CASSRQAQETQYF.

The rearrangement uses TRBV10-1 and TRBJ2-1; 8 bases line up with TRBD2. CDR1 is WNHNN, CDR2 SYGVQD, per germline (reference sequence). CDR3 size: 16 residues. With 6 bases clipped from V and 4 bases from J, the junction kept 11 bases outside the gene matches. The CDR3 loop is CASSPRGLAGYNEQFF. The CDR3 DNA reads as TGCGCCAGCAGCCCAAGAGGACTAGCCGGATACAATGAGCAGTTCTTC.

The rearrangement uses TRBV27 and TRBJ1-1; the match to TRBD1 covers 7 bases. With 5 bases clipped from V and 0 bases from J, the junction kept 6 bases outside the gene matches. In germline, CDR1 is MNHEY, CDR2 SMNVEV (reference sequence). The CDR3 has 15 residues. This CDR3 reads CASSPGGSLNTEAFF. In DNA, the CDR3 is TGTGCCAGCAGTCCAGGGGGTAGCTTGAACACTGAAGCTTTCTTT.

The chain recombines TRBV19 with TRBJ1-5; D not resolved. In germline, CDR1 is LNHDA, CDR2 SQIVND (reference sequence). This CDR3 is built from 16 residues. V was trimmed by 7 bases and J by 1 base, leaving 17 bases between them. The CDR3 spells CASTFRIATSNQPQHF. For the CDR3, the DNA is TGTGCCAGTACTTTCAGGATCGCAACGAGCAATCAGCCCCAGCATTTT.

The V call is TRBV7-9, the J call TRBJ2-7; D possibly corresponds to TRBD1 (7 bases). Germline assignment: CDR1 SEHNR and CDR2 FQNEAQ (reference sequence). This CDR3 spans 16 amino acids. Trimming took off 0 bases at V and 2 bases at J, with 14 bases between the two ends. CDR3 sequence (DNA): TGTGCCAGCAGCTTAGCGCGGGGACAGTTAGCCTACGAGCAGTACTTC. As protein: CASSLARGQLAYEQYF.